This record concerns one T cell receptor (beta chain) sequence. Antigen: not known. Donors included only healthy HIV-negative adults lacking recent acute infections or vaccinations. Sequencing was performed with immunoSEQ multiplex PCR; in TCRdb, only in-frame clones are kept and a portion is missing. The profile shows hundreds of thousands of clones, more than 70% of them singletons. Germline CDR1 is LNHDA and CDR2 is SQIVND (reference sequence). With 5 bases clipped from V and 4 bases from J, the junction kept 6 bases outside the gene matches. This CDR3 spans 14 amino acids. The data belong to a study of shared clonotypes between healthy human individuals. For the study at large: Samples came from two female and three male donors aged 18 to 49.

General observations from the study: Shared clonotypes across all four donors exceeded non-shared ones in generation probability. Clonotypes that were shared across a handful of donors made up around 5.5% of naive CD4 clonotypes.

The sequenced material came from memory CD4+ T cells sorted from blood. Subset in this sample: CD45RA-negative fraction. The chain carries TRBV19 and TRBJ1-2, with TRBD1 matching 8 bases. This TCR was sampled from a woman aged 25 to 39 in good health. The CDR3, as DNA: TGTGCCAGTAGTTATCCAGGGGGCTTCTATGGCTACACCTTC. It specifies CASSYPGGFYGYTF. The entire variable domain, with the rest obtained from reference TRBV19 and TRBJ1-2, is as follows: DGGITQSPKYLFRKEGQNVTLSCEQNLNHDAMYWYRQDPGQGLRLIYYSQIVNDFQKGDIAEGYSVSREKKESFPLTVTSAQKNPTAFYLCASSYPGGFYGYTFGSGTRLTVV.